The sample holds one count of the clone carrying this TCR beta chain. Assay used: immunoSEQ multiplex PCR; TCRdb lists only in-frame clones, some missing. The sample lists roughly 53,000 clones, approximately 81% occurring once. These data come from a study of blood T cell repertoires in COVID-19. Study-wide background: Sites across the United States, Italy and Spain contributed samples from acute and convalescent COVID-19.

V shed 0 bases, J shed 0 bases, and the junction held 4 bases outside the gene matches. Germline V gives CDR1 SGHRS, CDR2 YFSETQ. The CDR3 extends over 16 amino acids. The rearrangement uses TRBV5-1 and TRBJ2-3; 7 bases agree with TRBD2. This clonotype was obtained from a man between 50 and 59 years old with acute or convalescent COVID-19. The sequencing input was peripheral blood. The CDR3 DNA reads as TGCGCCAGCAGCTTGGATGGCGGGAGTAGCACAGATACGCAGTATTTT. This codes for CASSLDGGSSTDTQYF.